Sequencing of this T cell receptor beta chain was carried out in a study of Tregs in tolerant kidney transplant recipients. This clone was found a few times. V was shortened by 1 base and J by 6 bases, with 15 bases between the two germline ends. There are 15 residues in the CDR3. Germline V CDR1 and CDR2: MNHNS, SASEGT. Sequenced by immunoSEQ multiplex PCR; TCRdb stores in-frame clones only, minus some. In the table there are about 240,000 clones, 80% to 85% of which are singletons. This TCR was sampled from a human donor in good health. Sequencing was done on a sample of CD4+ T cells from blood. The J gene is TRBJ1-1, the V gene TRBV6-1; weak D call: TRBD1 (5 bases). CDR3 nucleotides: TGTGCCAGCAGTGAAGATCCGGGCAGGGTCGCTGAAGCTTTCTTT. This sequence encodes CASSEDPGRVAEAFF.